This TCR beta chain was found in a study of beta chain features in type 1 diabetes. The study's findings and limits: Type 1 diabetes patients showed fewer insertions and more deletions at VDJ junctions. Naive, central memory and Treg TCRB repertoires appeared more alike in patients than in healthy donors.

Every isolated RNA sample was fully reverse transcribed, so sequencing captured expressed TCRB transcripts. Libraries were prepared by immunoSEQ multiplex PCR; TCRdb keeps only in-frame clonotypes and omits some of them. The sample holds about 150,000 clones; 48% are singletons and the top ten take 0.35% to 0.45%. Germline V lookup: CDR1 SEHNR, CDR2 FQNEAQ (reference sequence). This CDR3 is 11 amino acids long. Trimming took off 3 bases at V and 7 bases at J, with 4 bases between the two ends. This clone was recorded a few times. The antigen is undetermined. Sampling consisted of one heparinised blood draw per donor, averaging about 116 mL.

Material for sequencing was Tregs from blood. The rearrangement uses TRBV7-9 and TRBJ2-1; D gene uncertain. The sequence derives from a man younger than 35 in good health. This chain's CDR3 is CASSFSNEQFF. The CDR3 DNA reads TGTGCCAGCAGCTTTTCTAATGAGCAGTTCTTC.